The clone carrying this TCR beta chain was recorded many times. Its antigen is undetermined. RNA transcripts were the template for amplifying TCR beta CDR3 regions. First-round RT-PCR with HTBI primers amplified the TCR CDR3 region. MiXCR, run by TCRdb on the multiplex PCR reads, gives a single entry per CDR3 protein. The table has about 550,000 distinct CDR3 sequences, about 20% seen once; the top ten hold more than 20%. This sample was included in a study of T cells in Graves' hyperthyroidism and ophthalmopathy. General observations from the study: Most clonotypes expanded in the thyroid (above 0.001) were also present in blood.

The V end was cut by 0 bases, the J end by 3 bases, with 11 bases between. The germline V gene has CDR1 DFQATT and CDR2 SNEGSKA (reference sequence). CDR3 length equals 14 residues. Absent ophthalmopathy progression within 18 months defined stable Graves' hyperthyroidism. Clinical symptoms, serum thyroxine, TRAb, thyroid ultrasound and orbital computed tomography established diagnosis. Fresh 10 ml peripheral blood yielded PBMCs. The source material was blood. The V and J genes are TRBV20-1 and TRBJ1-1; D might be TRBD1 (6 bases). This TCR was sampled from a man in his late teens or twenties with Graves' hyperthyroidism. CDR3 residues: CSARDHQGHTEAFF. The CDR3 nucleotides are TGCAGTGCTAGAGATCACCAGGGGCACACTGAAGCTTTCTTT.